The 22 T cell receptor beta chains given below trace back to one sample, sequenced in a study of blood T cell repertoires in COVID-19. Measured with immunoSEQ multiplex PCR; TCRdb has only the in-frame clones, and not every one. The sample holds more than 95,000 clones; around 78% are singletons and the top ten take 2% to 2.5%. Input material: peripheral blood. The receptors stem from a man aged 30 to 39 with acute or convalescent COVID-19.

The rearrangement links TRBV7-9 to TRBJ2-2; TRBD1 might be the D (6 bases). The germline V gene encodes CDR1 SEHNR and CDR2 FQNEAQ (reference sequence). The length of the CDR3 is 16 residues. Trimming shortened V by 0 bases and J by 3 bases, and 11 bases separated the two germline ends. The CDR3 DNA reads TGTGCCAGCAGCTTAGCACAGGGTGTACACACCGGGGAGCTGTTTTTT. This encodes CASSLAQGVHTGELFF.

The rearrangement links TRBV13 to TRBJ2-1, with 8 bases matching TRBD1. This CDR3 has 15 amino acids. From germline, CDR1 is PRHDT and CDR2 FYEKMQ (reference sequence). J gave up 6 bases and V 2 bases, and 6 bases lay outside the gene matches. The CDR3 sequence is CASSLRAGGGNEQFF. The CDR3 nucleotides read TGTGCCAGCAGCTTACGGGCAGGGGGCGGCAATGAGCAGTTCTTC. Using reference TRBV13 and TRBJ2-1 for the parts outside the CDR3, the full variable domain is AAGVIQSPRHLIKEKRETATLKCYPIPRHDTVYWYQQGPGQDPQFLISFYEKMQSDKGSIPDRFSAQQFSDYHSELNMSSLELGDSALYFCASSLRAGGGNEQFFGPGTRLTVL.

The chain uses TRBV10-3 and TRBJ2-1; D might be TRBD2 (6 bases). Per germline, CDR1 ENHRY and CDR2 SYGVKD. This CDR3 has 14 amino acids. With 2 bases removed from V and 7 bases from J, the gap between germline ends came to 12 bases. This CDR3 is CAISEPLANNEQFF. The CDR3 nucleotides read TGTGCCATCAGTGAGCCCCTAGCGAATAATGAGCAGTTCTTC.

The chain is built from TRBV5-1 and TRBJ2-1; TRBD2 might be the D (6 bases). The CDR3 spans 19 residues. Germline assignment: CDR1 SGHRS and CDR2 YFSETQ. V gave up 6 bases and J gave up 3 bases, with 28 bases separating them. CDR3 in DNA: TGCGCCAGCACCTTTGGGGGGAACGGGGCCCCCGTAGGCTACAATGAGCAGTTCTTC. It codes for CASTFGGNGAPVGYNEQFF.

In nucleotides, the CDR3 is TGTGCCAGCAGTCCCGGGACAGGCCGAGGAATTTCACCCCTCCACTTT. Residues: CASSPGTGRGISPLHF. The rearrangement links TRBV27 to TRBJ1-6; 8 nucleotides align to TRBD1. CDR3 length: 16 amino acids. Per germline, CDR1 MNHEY and CDR2 SMNVEV (reference sequence). The V gene end was trimmed by 5 bases and the J gene end by 9 bases; junction bases not matched to a gene: 12.

The chain joins TRBV7-8 to TRBJ1-5; no clear D. V dropped 2 bases and J dropped 2 bases, with 7 bases sitting between them. The CDR3 runs to 14 residues. Germline values: CDR1 SGHVS, CDR2 FQNEAQ. CDR3 sequence: CASSLNSGNQPQHF. CDR3 in DNA: TGTGCCAGCAGCTTAAACAGTGGCAATCAGCCCCAGCATTTT.

This rearrangement joins TRBV27 to TRBJ1-4, with unresolved D. Germline CDR1 MNHEY, CDR2 SMNVEV (reference sequence). Trimming took off 1 base at V and 0 bases at J, with 6 bases between the two ends. The CDR3 has 15 amino acids. The CDR3 sequence is CASSLYSSTNEKLFF. The CDR3 DNA is TGTGCCAGCAGTTTATATAGTTCAACTAATGAAAAACTGTTTTTT.

The CDR3 bases are TGTGCCAGCAGTTACAACCCCAGCAATGAGCAGTTCTTC. It codes for CASSYNPSNEQFF. This chain links TRBV6-6 with TRBJ2-1; D gene uncertain. CDR1 is MNHNY, CDR2 SVGAGI, per germline (reference sequence). The CDR3 has 13 amino acids. Trimming pared 2 bases from V and 6 bases from J, leaving 8 bases between.

The chain uses TRBV30 and TRBJ1-4, with TRBD1 matching 8 bases. V shed 5 bases, J shed 7 bases, and the junction held 6 bases outside the gene matches. The CDR3 is made up of 13 amino acids. Germline V gives CDR1 GTSNPN, CDR2 SVGIG (reference sequence). CDR3 region: CAWSRDRSEKLFF. Written as DNA, the CDR3 is TGTGCCTGGTCCCGGGACAGGAGTGAAAAACTGTTTTTT.

The V call is TRBV7-8, the J call TRBJ2-3, with D uncertain. The CDR3 is made up of 16 amino acids. The ends were cut back, 1 base at V and 5 bases at J, with 16 bases in the middle. The V gene's germline CDR1 is SGHVS and CDR2 FQNEAQ. In nucleotides, the CDR3 is TGTGCCAGCAGCTTAGAGTTGGAGTCCTCCTTAGATACGCAGTATTTT. Translated: CASSLELESSLDTQYF.

The genes are TRBV7-2 and TRBJ2-7; no definite D call. V was shortened by 5 bases and J by 0 bases, with 11 bases between the two germline ends. This CDR3 region has 14 residues. Per germline, CDR1 SGHTA and CDR2 FQGNSA. The CDR3 loop is CASSISPSSYEQYF. The CDR3 bases are TGTGCCAGCAGCATTAGTCCGAGCTCCTACGAGCAGTACTTC.

V and J are TRBV6-6 and TRBJ1-1, with D unresolved. With 9 bases removed from V and 1 base from J, the gap between germline ends came to 12 bases. CDR1 is MNHNY and CDR2 is SVGAGI in the germline V gene (reference sequence). This CDR3 is built from 13 residues. The CDR3 DNA follows: TGTGCCAGTCGGGAGGATGGGAACACTGAAGCTTTCTTT. It yields the protein CASREDGNTEAFF.

The chain joins TRBV3-1 (or the pseudogene TRBV3-2) to TRBJ2-1; 7 nucleotides match TRBD2. CDR1 LGHDT and CDR2 YNNKEL come from the germline V gene (reference sequence). The trim removed 4 bases at V and 3 bases at J, leaving 9 bases unmatched. The CDR3 extends over 16 amino acids. CDR3 amino acids: CASSPLGASGYNEQFF. CDR3 DNA sequence: TGTGCCAGCAGCCCCCTTGGGGCTAGCGGCTACAATGAGCAGTTCTTC.

The chain combines TRBV19 with TRBJ2-3, with 12 bases fitting TRBD1. Germline trimming cut 4 bases from V and 2 bases from J; bases unmatched to any gene: 10. The CDR3 has 18 amino acids. Germline CDR1 LNHDA, CDR2 SQIVND (reference sequence). CDR3 amino acids: CASSRRDRGHFSTDTQYF. The CDR3, as DNA: TGTGCCAGTAGTAGGAGGGACAGGGGGCATTTTTCCACAGATACGCAGTATTTT.

This chain joins TRBV3-1 (or the pseudogene TRBV3-2) and TRBJ2-7, with D maybe TRBD2 (6 bases). V was trimmed by 2 bases and J by 4 bases, leaving 12 bases between them. Germline CDR1 is LGHDT and CDR2 is YNNKEL (reference sequence). The CDR3 totals 14 residues. The CDR3 loop reads CASSQYGSGYEQYV. The CDR3 DNA sequence: TGTGCCAGCAGCCAATACGGGAGTGGGTACGAGCAGTACGTC.

V is TRBV13 and J is TRBJ2-3; D remains unclear. Germline CDR1 PRHDT, CDR2 FYEKMQ (reference sequence). The CDR3 is made up of 12 amino acids. The V end was cut by 3 bases, the J end by 4 bases, with 5 bases between. The CDR3 loop is CASSFGSDTQYF. The CDR3 nucleotides are TGTGCCAGCAGCTTCGGGTCAGATACGCAGTATTTT.

The rearrangement joins TRBV19 to TRBJ1-1; 8 positions match TRBD1. CDR3 length: 12 amino acids. In germline, CDR1 is LNHDA, CDR2 SQIVND (reference sequence). V trimming: 10 bases; J trimming: 1 base; junction bases outside the gene matches: 2. The CDR3 here is CATGQGNTEAFF. CDR3 bases: TGTGCCACAGGACAGGGGAACACTGAAGCTTTCTTT.

The chain uses TRBV5-1 and TRBJ1-2, with D possibly being TRBD1 (5 bases). The germline V gene has CDR1 SGHRS and CDR2 YFSETQ. The CDR3 contains 15 residues. V lost 2 bases, J lost 6 bases, and 17 bases lay in between. The CDR3: CASSFTSAGINGYTF. The CDR3 bases are TGCGCCAGCAGCTTTACTTCGGCAGGGATCAATGGCTACACCTTC.

The chain joins TRBV5-1 to TRBJ1-3; D is perhaps TRBD1 (5 bases). The CDR3 sequence is 15 residues long. Germline CDR1 and CDR2: SGHRS and YFSETQ. Trimming removed 1 base from V and 4 bases from J, with 12 bases in between. The CDR3 reads CASSLLGQGGNTIYF. The CDR3 coding sequence is TGCGCCAGCAGCTTGTTGGGTCAGGGCGGAAACACCATATATTTT.

This chain connects TRBV6-1 to TRBJ2-2; D possibly corresponds to TRBD2 (5 bases). The length of the CDR3 is 13 residues. The V gene lost 1 base and the J gene lost 7 bases, with 7 bases spanning the gap. Germline V gene data show CDR1 as MNHNS and CDR2 as SASEGT. The CDR3 sequence: CASSEGAGGELFF. The CDR3 nucleotides read TGTGCCAGCAGTGAAGGGGCGGGCGGGGAGCTGTTTTTT.

The rearrangement links TRBV11-2 to TRBJ1-2, with TRBD1 identical over 9 bases. The CDR3 contains 15 residues. Per germline, CDR1 SGHAT and CDR2 FQNNGV. Trimming removed 1 base from V and 6 bases from J; junction bases left unmatched: 6. CDR3 protein: CASSLGGQGLDGYTF. The CDR3 bases are TGTGCCAGCAGCTTAGGGGGACAGGGCCTCGATGGCTACACCTTC.

The count of this clone is one. The chain carries TRBV6-5 and TRBJ2-3; D not resolved. Germline V gene data show CDR1 as MNHEY and CDR2 as SVGAGI. Trimming removed 8 bases at V and 0 bases at J, with 9 bases between. This CDR3 contains 13 residues. The chain's CDR3 is CASPTPSTDTQYF. CDR3 sequence (DNA): TGTGCCAGCCCGACACCGAGCACAGATACGCAGTATTTT.